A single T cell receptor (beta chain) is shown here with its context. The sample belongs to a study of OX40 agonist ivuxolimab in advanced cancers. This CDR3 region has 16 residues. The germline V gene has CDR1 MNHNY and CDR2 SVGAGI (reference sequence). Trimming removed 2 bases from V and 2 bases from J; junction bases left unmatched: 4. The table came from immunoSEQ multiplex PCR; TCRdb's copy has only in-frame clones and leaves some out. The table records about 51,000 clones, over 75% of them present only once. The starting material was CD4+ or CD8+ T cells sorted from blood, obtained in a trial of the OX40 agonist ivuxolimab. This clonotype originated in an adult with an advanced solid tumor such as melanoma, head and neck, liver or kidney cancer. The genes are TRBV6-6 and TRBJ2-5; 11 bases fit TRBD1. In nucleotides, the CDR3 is TGTGCCAGCAGTTACGGCGGGACAGGGGGGCAAGAGACCCAGTACTTC. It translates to CASSYGGTGGQETQYF.